These 7 T cell receptor beta chains were sequenced from one sample in a study of shared clonotypes between healthy human individuals. Produced via immunoSEQ multiplex PCR; TCRdb's table is partial and in-frame only. Counted here are about 2.2 million clones, under 95% occurring once; the ten biggest clones make up under 2%. The naive CD8 subset, CD45RO-negative cells positively selected for CCR7, excluded terminally differentiated effector memory CD45RA+ cells. The source material was naive CD8+ T cells from PBMCs. Receptors originate from a man between 18 and 29 years old in good health. Some clones in this sample may be carry-over from other donors' samples.

The chain employs TRBV20-1 and TRBJ2-7; possibly TRBD2 for D (5 bases). CDR3 size: 10 residues. Germline V gives CDR1 DFQATT, CDR2 SNEGSKA (reference sequence). Trimming took off 5 bases at V and 9 bases at J, with 11 bases between the two ends. The CDR3: CSARDLWQYF. The CDR3 coding sequence is TGCAGTGCTCGGGATCTTTGGCAGTACTTC.

There are a few counts of this clone. This may be a read error: a much more frequent sequence differs by one nucleotide. The same CDR3 also results from other DNA sequences found in this sample. V and J are TRBV7-9 and TRBJ2-3, with D unresolved. Between the trimmed V and J ends, which lost 1 base and 4 bases, there was a span of 3 bases. CDR3 size: 12 residues. CDR1 is SEHNR and CDR2 is FQNEAQ in the germline V gene (reference sequence). CDR3 in DNA: TGTGCCAGCAGCTTAGAGCCAGATACGCAGTATTTT. This encodes CASSLEPDTQYF.

This clone appeared a few times. The V and J genes are TRBV30 and TRBJ1-1; D possibly corresponds to TRBD1 (5 bases). Germline V gene lookup returns CDR1 GTSNPN and CDR2 SVGIG (reference sequence). The CDR3 sequence is 11 residues long. Trimming took off 5 bases at V and 6 bases at J, with 10 bases between the two ends. The chain's CDR3 is CAWDGGSEAFF. The CDR3 DNA follows: TGTGCCTGGGACGGGGGATCTGAAGCTTTCTTT.

Of note for this clone: Additional DNA sequences in this sample encode the identical CDR3. This chain uses TRBV27 with TRBJ2-1; weak D call: TRBD2 (6 bases). This CDR3 is 14 amino acids long. Germline V gene data show CDR1 as MNHEY and CDR2 as SMNVEV (reference sequence). V was pared by 0 bases and J by 6 bases, with 9 bases between. CDR3 nucleotide sequence: TGTGCCAGCAGTTTATCCGGGAGTTTCAATGAGCAGTTCTTC. Protein sequence: CASSLSGSFNEQFF.

The chain joins TRBV6-5 to TRBJ2-1; TRBD2 might be the D (6 bases). With 6 bases removed from V and 8 bases from J, the gap between germline ends came to 17 bases. The CDR3 is 14 amino acids. The germline gives CDR1 MNHEY, CDR2 SVGAGI. The CDR3, as DNA: TGTGCCAGCAGCATGGGCGGAGGGATCGATGAGCAGTTCTTC. Translated: CASSMGGGIDEQFF.

The rearrangement uses TRBV7-9 and TRBJ2-3, with D tentatively TRBD1 (6 bases). V dropped 0 bases and J dropped 6 bases, with 10 bases sitting between them. The germline CDR1 and CDR2 sequences are SEHNR and FQNEAQ (reference sequence). The CDR3 sequence is 14 residues long. The CDR3 reads CASSLAQGMDTQYF. The CDR3 DNA is TGTGCCAGCAGCTTAGCCCAGGGGATGGATACGCAGTATTTT.

The rearrangement links TRBV7-9 to TRBJ1-2, with D possibly being TRBD1 (6 bases). V lost 3 bases and J 3 bases, leaving 14 bases between the germline ends. Germline CDR1 and CDR2: SEHNR and FQNEAQ (reference sequence). The CDR3 is made up of 15 amino acids. CDR3 in amino acids: CASSFLTGPDYGYTF. The CDR3 DNA reads TGTGCCAGCAGCTTCCTGACAGGTCCTGACTATGGCTACACCTTC.